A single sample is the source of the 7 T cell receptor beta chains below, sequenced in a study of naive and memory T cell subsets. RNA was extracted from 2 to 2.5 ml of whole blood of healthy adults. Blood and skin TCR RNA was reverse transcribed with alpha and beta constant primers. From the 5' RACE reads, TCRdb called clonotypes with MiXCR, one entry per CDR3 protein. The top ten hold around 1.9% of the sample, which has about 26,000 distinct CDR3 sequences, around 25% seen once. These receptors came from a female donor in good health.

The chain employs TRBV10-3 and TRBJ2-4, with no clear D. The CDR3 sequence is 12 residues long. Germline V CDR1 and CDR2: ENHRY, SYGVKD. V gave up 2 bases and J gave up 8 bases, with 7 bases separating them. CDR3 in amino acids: CAISEQEYIQYF. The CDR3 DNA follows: TGTGCCATCAGTGAGCAGGAGTACATTCAGTACTTC.

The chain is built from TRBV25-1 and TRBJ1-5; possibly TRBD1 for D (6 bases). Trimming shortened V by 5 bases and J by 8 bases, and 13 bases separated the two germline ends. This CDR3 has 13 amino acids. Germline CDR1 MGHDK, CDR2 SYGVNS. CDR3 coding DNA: TGTGCCAGCAGTATGACAGGCTACGAGCCCCAGCATTTT. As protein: CASSMTGYEPQHF.

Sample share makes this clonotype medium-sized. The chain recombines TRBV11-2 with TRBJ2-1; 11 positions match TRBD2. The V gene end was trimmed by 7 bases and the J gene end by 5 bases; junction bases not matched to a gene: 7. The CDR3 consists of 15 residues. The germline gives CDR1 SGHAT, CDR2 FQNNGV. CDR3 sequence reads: CASNLGLAENNEQFF. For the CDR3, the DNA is TGTGCCAGCAACTTGGGACTAGCGGAGAACAATGAGCAGTTCTTC.

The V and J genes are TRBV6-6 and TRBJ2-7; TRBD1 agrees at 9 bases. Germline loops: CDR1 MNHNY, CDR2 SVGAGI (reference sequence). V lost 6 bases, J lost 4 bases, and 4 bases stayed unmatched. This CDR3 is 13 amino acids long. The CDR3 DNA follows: TGTGCCAGCAGAAGGGACAGGGAGTACGAGCAGTACTTC. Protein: CASRRDREYEQYF.

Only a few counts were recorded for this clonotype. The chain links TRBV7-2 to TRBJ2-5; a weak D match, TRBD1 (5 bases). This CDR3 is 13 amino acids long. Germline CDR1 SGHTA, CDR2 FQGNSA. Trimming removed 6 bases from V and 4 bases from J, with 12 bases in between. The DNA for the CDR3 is TGTGCCAGCAGTCGCGACAGACCAGAGACCCAGTACTTC. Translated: CASSRDRPETQYF. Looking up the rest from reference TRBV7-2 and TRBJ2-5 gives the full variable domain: GAGVSQSPSNKVTEKGKDVELRCDPISGHTALYWYRQSLGQGLEFLIYFQGNSAPDKSGLPSDRFSAERTGGSVSTLTIQRTQQEDSAVYLCASSRDRPETQYFGPGTRLLVL.

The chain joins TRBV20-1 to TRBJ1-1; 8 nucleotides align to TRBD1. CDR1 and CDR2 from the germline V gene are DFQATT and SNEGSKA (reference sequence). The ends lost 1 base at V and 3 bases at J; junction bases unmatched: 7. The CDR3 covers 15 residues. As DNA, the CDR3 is TGCAGTGCTAGAGCCAGGGGGCTGTTGTACACTGAAGCTTTCTTT. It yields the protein CSARARGLLYTEAFF.

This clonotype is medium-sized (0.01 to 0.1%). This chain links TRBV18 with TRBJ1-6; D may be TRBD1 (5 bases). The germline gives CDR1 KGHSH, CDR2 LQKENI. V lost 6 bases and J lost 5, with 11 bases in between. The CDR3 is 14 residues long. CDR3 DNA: TGTGCCAGCTCCCCATTCAGGGATAATTCACCCCTCCACTTT. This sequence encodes CASSPFRDNSPLHF.